This T cell receptor (beta chain) was profiled in a study of OX40 agonist ivuxolimab in advanced cancers. About the full investigation: Ivuxolimab was a fully human IgG2 agonistic monoclonal antibody targeting the costimulatory receptor OX40 (CD134). Intravenous ivuxolimab was administered to patients every 2 weeks at six dose levels: 0.01, 0.1, 0.3, 1.5, 3 and 10 mg/kg. Of the approximately 54 dose-escalation patients, hepatocellular carcinoma was present in around 20, melanoma in around 15, renal cell carcinoma in 9 and head and neck cancer in 9. The dose-escalation cohort was around 84% male with a mean age of approximately 59 years, ranging from roughly 23 to 79. Patients were allowed to have had prior anti-PD-1, anti-PD-L1 or anti-CTLA-4 therapy, and less than 45% of the dose-escalation patients had previously received checkpoint inhibitors. Partial responses occurred in three dose-escalation patients, of whom one had hepatocellular carcinoma and two had cutaneous melanoma. The purpose of peripheral TCRbeta sequencing was to test whether ivuxolimab changed TCR sequence diversity and led to clonal T-cell expansion. The paper describes the monotherapy dose-escalation part (N ≈ 49 patients) of the phase I trial of ivuxolimab.

Points the paper makes about the study in general: Clonal expansion of both CD4+ and CD8+ blood T cells was observed from baseline to week 6 at doses 0.1 to 3.0 mg/kg. In partial responders in the 0.1-3.0 mg/kg groups, normalized peripheral clonal expansion was found to be among the lowest, especially among CD8+ T cells. After ivuxolimab, expanded clones were on average more numerous among CD8+ T cells than among CD4+ T cells. The antigen specificity of the peripheral T cells that underwent clonal expansion was not determined. Low levels of normalized T-cell clonal expansion were also seen in some patients who did not respond.

On this clone itself: It has no known antigen specificity. Base qualities were left out, and no much larger clone turns up one base away.

Genomic DNA was isolated from the sorted cells so that the TCRbeta CDR3 region could be sequenced. The immunoSEQ Assay was used for sequencing of TCRbeta CDR3 regions. This is the immuneACCESS table as TCRdb keeps it, with only in-frame sequences that have V and J called. A part of the clones is gone; compared with another copy, unresolved V genes explain less than half, and the rest is unexplained. The sample table lists tens of thousands of clones, approximately 84% of them with a count of one. Clones ranked in the top ten supply around 24% of the sample. The trial excluded patients who had a history of autoimmune disease or were on systemic immunosuppression. Peripheral blood for TCR sequencing was drawn from every dose cohort at baseline, at cycle 4 day 1 and at cycle 7 day 1. The samples were drawn from a first-in-human, open-label, multicenter phase I dose-escalation trial of ivuxolimab. Adults with locally advanced or metastatic head and neck squamous cell, hepatocellular, melanoma or renal cell carcinoma were enrolled in the trial. Before TCR sequencing, CD4+ and CD8+ T cells were separately sorted from peripheral blood.

The germline V gene yields MDHEN for CDR1 and SYDVKM for CDR2. V drops 3 bases and J drops 4 bases, leaving 9 bases in between. Spanning cysteine to phenylalanine, the CDR3 consists of 13 amino acids. The entry retains the CDR3 DNA only, 39 bases that are in frame from base 1. The input for sequencing was CD4+ or CD8+ T cells sorted from blood, taken in a trial of the OX40 agonist ivuxolimab. The clonotype comes from an adult with an advanced solid tumor such as melanoma, head and neck, liver or kidney cancer. The sequence is built from TRBV28 and TRBJ1-1; the D gene cannot be named for sure. The CDR3 sequence is CASSFGIGTEAFF. The DNA is TGTGCCAGCAGTTTCGGGATAGGCACTGAAGCTTTCTTT.